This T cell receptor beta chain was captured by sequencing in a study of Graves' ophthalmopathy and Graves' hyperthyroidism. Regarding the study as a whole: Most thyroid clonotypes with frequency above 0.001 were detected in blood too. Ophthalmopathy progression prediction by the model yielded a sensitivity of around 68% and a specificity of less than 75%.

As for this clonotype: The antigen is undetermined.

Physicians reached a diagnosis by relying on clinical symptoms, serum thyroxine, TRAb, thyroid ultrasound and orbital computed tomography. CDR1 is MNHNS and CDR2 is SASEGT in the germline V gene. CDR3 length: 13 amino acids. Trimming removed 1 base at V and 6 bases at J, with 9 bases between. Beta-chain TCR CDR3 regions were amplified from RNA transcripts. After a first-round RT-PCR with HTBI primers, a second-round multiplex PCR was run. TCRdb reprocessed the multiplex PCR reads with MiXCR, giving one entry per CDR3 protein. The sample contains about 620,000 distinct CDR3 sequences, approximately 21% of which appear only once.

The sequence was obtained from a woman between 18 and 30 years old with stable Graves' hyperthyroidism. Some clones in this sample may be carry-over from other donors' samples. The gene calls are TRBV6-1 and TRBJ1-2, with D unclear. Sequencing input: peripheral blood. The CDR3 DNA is TGTGCCAGCAGTGAAGTGTTCGCGGATGGCTACACCTTC. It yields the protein CASSEVFADGYTF.